This T cell receptor (beta chain) was sequenced for a study of T cell responses to AZD1222 COVID-19 vaccine. The study's findings and limits: Most donors were white British, females outnumbered males, and clonal diversity was possibly underestimated. Sampling captured repertoires only after the peak T cell response. Across spike, vaccine-associated CD4 TCRs were found, dominant at 160-218 and 743-854.

Germline values: CDR1 SGHVS, CDR2 FQNEAQ. V was clipped by 2 bases and J by 6 bases, with 8 bases between them. The CDR3 loop spans 12 amino acids. As regards this clone: Antigen specificity is unknown.

Data came from immunoSEQ multiplex PCR; TCRdb stores just in-frame clones and leaves some out. The repertoire holds some 130,000 clones, with over 75% as singletons. This chain connects TRBV7-8 to TRBJ2-7, with no clear D. The sample here was peripheral blood, taken 28 days after the second AZD1222 dose. The TCR was taken from an adult who received the AZD1222 COVID-19 vaccine. This chain's CDR3 is CASSLNIFEQYF. The CDR3 DNA is TGTGCCAGCAGCTTAAATATCTTCGAGCAGTACTTC. The variable domain in full, with the rest retrieved from reference TRBV7-8 and TRBJ2-7, is GAGVSQSPRYKVAKRGQDVALRCDPISGHVSLFWYQQALGQGPEFLTYFQNEAQLDKSGLPSDRFFAERPEGSVSTLKIQRTQQEDSAVYLCASSLNIFEQYFGPGTRLTVT.